A selection of T cell receptor beta chains follows, all from one sample in a study of OX40 agonist ivuxolimab in advanced cancers. Libraries were prepared by immunoSEQ multiplex PCR; TCRdb keeps only in-frame clonotypes and omits some of them. The sample has 65,000 to 75,000 clones, 80% to 90% seen once; the top ten hold under 4.5%. The sample was CD4+ or CD8+ T cells sorted from blood, taken in a trial of the OX40 agonist ivuxolimab. All receptors derive from an adult with an advanced solid tumor such as melanoma, head and neck, liver or kidney cancer. CDR3s include the opening cysteine and the closing phenylalanine or tryptophan. A D gene is named only where the DNA matches it firmly. Size is omitted from some rows. Given values are once, few, many or a class for expanded clones.

V gene	J gene	D gene	clone size	CDR3 protein	CDR3 DNA
TRBV5-6	TRBJ2-6	-	-	CASSLVPSGANVLTF	TGTGCCAGCAGCTTGGTCCCCTCTGGGGCCAACGTCCTGACTTTC
TRBV28	TRBJ2-7	-	-	CASGGTENAYEQYF	TGTGCCAGCGGGGGGACAGAAAACGCCTACGAGCAGTACTTC
TRBV5-1	TRBJ2-7	-	-	CASTDVTSSYEQYF	TGCGCCAGCACAGACGTAACTAGCTCCTACGAGCAGTACTTC
TRBV6-5	TRBJ2-2	-	-	CASSYSISPRTGELFF	TGTGCCAGCAGTTACTCGATATCCCCGAGGACCGGGGAGCTGTTTTTT
TRBV15	TRBJ1-1	-	-	CATSKVARNTEAFF	TGTGCCACCAGCAAGGTGGCCCGGAACACTGAAGCTTTCTTT
TRBV6-5	TRBJ1-2	TRBD1	once	CASSSGQNYGYTF	TGTGCCAGCAGTTCGGGACAGAACTATGGCTACACCTTC
TRBV5-6	TRBJ1-2	-	-	CASGDSFYGYTF	TGTGCCAGCGGAGACAGTTTCTATGGCTACACCTTC
TRBV28	TRBJ2-7	-	-	CASSLAGFSYEQYF	TGTGCCAGCAGTTTAGCGGGATTCTCCTACGAGCAGTACTTC
TRBV9	TRBJ2-7	TRBD1	once	CASSPTAGQGVDEQYF	TGTGCCAGCAGCCCGACGGCAGGACAGGGGGTCGACGAGCAGTACTTC
TRBV2	TRBJ2-1	-	-	CASKGLLSYNEQFF	TGTGCCAGCAAGGGACTGCTTTCCTACAATGAGCAGTTCTTC
TRBV4-1	TRBJ1-5	-	-	CASSQDGRGFQPQHF	TGCGCCAGCAGCCAAGATGGCAGAGGGTTTCAGCCCCAGCATTTT
TRBV4-2	TRBJ2-2	-	-	CASSQVGRAGDTGELFF	TGTGCCAGCAGCCAGGTTGGGCGCGCAGGGGACACCGGGGAGCTGTTTTTT
TRBV5-1	TRBJ2-3	-	-	CASTLRGGDTQYF	TGCGCCAGTACGCTTAGGGGGGGAGATACGCAGTATTTT
TRBV28	TRBJ1-5	-	-	CASSPGADQPQHF	TGTGCCAGCAGCCCAGGAGCGGATCAGCCCCAGCATTTT
TRBV6-5	TRBJ2-5	TRBD2	-	CASSYSTGGKETQYF	TGTGCCAGCAGTTACTCGACGGGGGGGAAAGAGACCCAGTACTTC
TRBV6-6	TRBJ2-3	-	-	CANGWSPDTQYF	TGTGCCAACGGTTGGAGTCCAGATACGCAGTATTTT
TRBV4-1	TRBJ2-7	TRBD2	-	CASARGLADYEQYF	TGCGCCAGCGCTCGGGGACTAGCGGATTACGAGCAGTACTTC
TRBV28	TRBJ2-2	TRBD1	-	CASSFQGAMELFF	TGTGCCAGCAGTTTTCAGGGGGCGATGGAGCTGTTTTTT
TRBV5-1	TRBJ1-5	-	-	CASSLGYSGTQPQHF	TGCGCCAGCAGCTTGGGTTACAGCGGTACTCAGCCCCAGCATTTT
TRBV11-3	TRBJ1-2	TRBD1	-	CASSLPGQKYYGYTF	TGTGCCAGCAGCTTACCGGGACAGAAATACTATGGCTACACCTTC
TRBV10-3	TRBJ2-5	-	-	CAIRDPRRGGETQYF	TGTGCCATCAGGGACCCCCGAAGGGGAGGAGAGACCCAGTACTTC
TRBV28	TRBJ1-2	TRBD1	few	CASGGQGTNLYGYTF	TGTGCCAGCGGGGGACAGGGAACTAACCTTTATGGCTACACCTTC
TRBV27	TRBJ2-5	-	-	CASSLRLQETQYF	TGTGCCAGCAGTTTGAGATTACAAGAGACCCAGTACTTC
TRBV28	TRBJ2-7	-	-	CASSFVGVHEQYF	TGTGCCAGCAGTTTCGTAGGCGTGCACGAGCAGTACTTC
TRBV10-2	TRBJ1-5	TRBD1	once	CASSESQGDQPQHF	TGCGCCAGCAGTGAGTCCCAGGGGGATCAGCCCCAGCATTTT
TRBV5-1	TRBJ2-1	-	-	CASSLSGESYNEQFF	TGCGCCAGCAGCTTGTCGGGGGAATCGTACAATGAGCAGTTCTTC
TRBV9	TRBJ2-5	-	-	CASSEGWRRGETQYF	TGTGCCAGCAGCGAGGGGTGGCGCCGAGGGGAGACCCAGTACTTC